This entry describes one T cell receptor beta chain. Its antigen remains unidentified. Each CDR3 protein is one row after TCRdb ran MiXCR on the 5' RACE reads. Among about 430,000 distinct CDR3 sequences listed, roughly 18% were seen once. The data stem from a study of T-cell memory formation after mild COVID-19. The wider study: Largely donor-specific TCR clusters were found.

The study, taken as a whole, reports: The appearance of some responding clones in pre-infection memory suggested that cross-reactive memory joined. Clones that contracted from day 15 to 85 had balanced CD4/CD8; later expanders were CD4+ biased. Clonal second-wave expansions that peaked on day 37 had unconfirmed SARS-CoV-2 specificity.

Sequenced: PBMCs or a T cell subset sorted from them (not recorded which). This receptor was taken from a young man who had mild COVID-19 (a few samples of this study predate the infection). Cell type and time point are not known.

The CDR3 bases are TGCGCCAGCAGCCAGACAGGGCGAGGAGATACGCAGTATTTT. Protein sequence: CASSQTGRGDTQYF. This rearrangement joins TRBV4-3 to TRBJ2-3; 7 bases match TRBD1. The CDR3 is 14 residues long. Per the germline V gene, CDR1 is LGHNA and CDR2 is YSLEER. The junction had 5 bases not matched to a gene; V was cut back by 3 bases and J by 5 bases.